The 17 T cell receptor beta chains below come from one sample, sequenced in a study of shared clonotypes between healthy human individuals. Clones were sequenced by immunoSEQ multiplex PCR, and TCRdb holds only the in-frame ones, with some missing. The sample contains about 510,000 clones, about 96% of which appear only once. The sequenced material came from naive CD4+ T cells sorted from blood. Documented subset: CD45RA+ positively selected. The receptor source for this set is a woman aged 30 to 39 in good health.

Of note for this clone: Within the sample, other DNA sequences also encode this same CDR3. The V call is TRBV28, the J call TRBJ2-7; no clear D gene. V lost 4 bases and J lost 1, with 5 bases in between. This CDR3 has 12 residues. Per the germline V gene, CDR1 is MDHEN and CDR2 is SYDVKM. As DNA, the CDR3 is TGTGCCAGCAGTTCAAATTCCTACGAGCAGTACTTC. The encoded protein is CASSSNSYEQYF.

The chain links TRBV5-6 to TRBJ1-5; D is unclear. V was trimmed by 4 bases and J by 2 bases, leaving 13 bases between them. Per germline, CDR1 SGHDT and CDR2 YYEEEE. CDR3 length equals 15 residues. The CDR3 spells CASSNARSGNQPQHF. The CDR3 nucleotides read TGTGCCAGCAGCAACGCAAGGTCGGGCAATCAGCCCCAGCATTTT.

The chain recombines TRBV4-2 with TRBJ2-7; D is unresolved. Germline CDR1 LGHNA, CDR2 YNFKEQ. This CDR3 spans 15 amino acids. The V end was cut by 1 base, the J end by 4 bases, with 14 bases between. In DNA, the CDR3 is TGTGCCAGCAGCCAAGCTGGAGCTAGTTGGTACGAGCAGTACTTC. This encodes CASSQAGASWYEQYF.

V gene TRBV28 combines with J gene TRBJ1-2, with D unclear. Trimming stripped 6 bases from V and 0 bases from J, with 11 bases between. Germline V gene data show CDR1 as MDHEN and CDR2 as SYDVKM. The CDR3 runs to 14 residues. The CDR3 coding sequence is TGTGCCAGCAGCACCACCACAACTAACTATGGCTACACCTTC. Protein product: CASSTTTTNYGYTF.

The genes are TRBV5-5 and TRBJ1-3; D is ambiguous. Trimming left V 4 bases short and J 0 bases short, with 11 bases between. The CDR3 consists of 15 residues. In germline, CDR1 is SGHKS, CDR2 YYEKEE (reference sequence). CDR3 in DNA: TGTGCCAGCAGCCTTCAACCCATCTCTGGAAACACCATATATTTT. It specifies CASSLQPISGNTIYF.

The chain links TRBV19 to TRBJ2-3, with D perhaps TRBD1 (6 bases). This CDR3 comprises 16 residues. CDR1 is LNHDA, CDR2 SQIVND, per germline (reference sequence). Trimming stripped 5 bases from V and 2 bases from J, with 17 bases between. CDR3 in amino acids: CASSLGTIPPTDTQYF. CDR3 nucleotides: TGTGCCAGTAGTCTCGGGACAATCCCTCCCACAGATACGCAGTATTTT.

This sequence joins TRBV7-3 and TRBJ1-1; D remains unclear. CDR1 SGHTA and CDR2 FQGTGA come from the germline V gene. CDR3 length: 17 amino acids. V lost 5 bases and J lost 0, with 19 bases in between. CDR3 bases: TGTGCCAGCAGCCCAAAACCCAGAACGCTCGTGAACACTGAAGCTTTCTTT. Its translation is CASSPKPRTLVNTEAFF.

This chain joins TRBV28 and TRBJ2-7, with no clear D. The CDR3 has 13 amino acids. In germline, CDR1 is MDHEN, CDR2 SYDVKM. V lost 7 bases and J 2 bases, leaving 12 bases between the germline ends. CDR3 in amino acids: CASISGSPYEQYF. CDR3 in DNA: TGTGCCAGCATTTCGGGCAGTCCCTACGAGCAGTACTTC.

This rearrangement joins TRBV18 to TRBJ2-7; no clear D gene. The V gene lost 2 bases and the J gene lost 2 bases, with 19 bases spanning the gap. This CDR3 has 17 amino acids. Germline V gene sequence: CDR1 KGHSH, CDR2 LQKENI. This CDR3 reads CASSPNKPLPETYEQYF. The CDR3 DNA reads as TGTGCCAGCTCACCAAACAAACCACTTCCGGAAACCTACGAGCAGTACTTC.

The sample holds one count of this clone. The chain is built from TRBV28 and TRBJ1-4; tentative D call: TRBD1 (6 bases). Germline values: CDR1 MDHEN, CDR2 SYDVKM. The CDR3 has 18 residues. V was cut by 3 bases and J by 5 bases, with 22 bases left in between. DNA for the CDR3: TGTGCCAGCAGTTTCAGGGAACAGGGACTTTCGAGGAATGAAAAACTGTTTTTT. Protein sequence: CASSFREQGLSRNEKLFF.

This chain uses TRBV11-2 with TRBJ2-7; maybe TRBD2 (7 bases). Germline lookup yields CDR1 SGHAT and CDR2 FQNNGV. Trimming pared 4 bases from V and 7 bases from J, leaving 20 bases between. The CDR3 extends over 15 amino acids. CDR3 in DNA: TGTGCCAGCAGCTCTATAAGGGGGGGCGGGGGAGAGCAGTACTTC. Translating it yields CASSSIRGGGGEQYF. Supplemented by reference TRBV11-2 and TRBJ2-7, the full variable domain reads EAGVAQSPRYKIIEKRQSVAFWCNPISGHATLYWYQQILGQGPKLLIQFQNNGVVDDSQLPKDRFSAERLKGVDSTLKIQPAKLEDSAVYLCASSSIRGGGGEQYFGPGTRLTVT.

V and J are TRBV5-1 and TRBJ2-7, with 7 bases matching TRBD2. V lost 0 bases, J lost 7 bases, and 4 bases stayed unmatched. Germline CDR1 reads SGHRS; CDR2 reads YFSETQ. The CDR3 is 13 amino acids. The CDR3 loop reads CASSLGREGEQYF. In DNA form, the CDR3 reads TGCGCCAGCAGCTTGGGCAGGGAGGGTGAGCAGTACTTC.

This clone was observed once. The chain is built from TRBV28 and TRBJ2-7; possible D gene TRBD1, 5 bases. Deletions cut 4 bases from V and 0 bases from J, with 13 bases between. CDR1 MDHEN and CDR2 SYDVKM come from the germline V gene. The CDR3 runs 15 residues. CDR3: CASSSYGAPSYEQYF. DNA for the CDR3: TGTGCCAGCAGTTCCTATGGGGCACCCTCCTACGAGCAGTACTTC. Full variable domain (rest looked up from reference TRBV28 and TRBJ2-7): DVKVTQSSRYLVKRTGEKVFLECVQDMDHENMFWYRQDPGLGLRLIYFSYDVKMKEKGDIPEGYSVSREKKERFSLILESASTNQTSMYLCASSSYGAPSYEQYFGPGTRLTVT.

The genes are TRBV6-5 and TRBJ2-7; D remains ambiguous. The CDR3 has 12 residues. The V gene's germline CDR1 is MNHEY and CDR2 SVGAGI. Deletions cut 1 base from V and 3 bases from J, with 4 bases between. CDR3 sequence (DNA): TGTGCCAGCAGTTACTTTGGCTACGAGCAGTACTTC. Its translation is CASSYFGYEQYF.

This clone has a single count. V usage is TRBV10-3 and J usage is TRBJ1-1, with TRBD1 identical over 9 bases. The CDR3 runs to 12 residues. J lost 11 bases, V lost 6 bases, and 7 bases had no gene match. Germline CDR1 ENHRY, CDR2 SYGVKD. CDR3 nucleotide sequence: TGTGCCATCAGCCGACAGGGGGTGTATGCTTTCTTT. This codes for CAISRQGVYAFF.

The genes are TRBV6-5 and TRBJ1-5; unclear D gene. The CDR3 extends over 16 amino acids. Trimming left V 0 bases short and J 2 bases short, with 11 bases between. Per germline, CDR1 MNHEY and CDR2 SVGAGI. Here the CDR3 DNA reads TGTGCCAGCAGTTACTCGATACCCGGCGGCAATCAGCCCCAGCATTTT. It yields the protein CASSYSIPGGNQPQHF.

This clone has a handful of counts. The chain has TRBV10-1 and TRBJ1-5; no definite D call. There are 13 residues in the CDR3. Trimming cost V 0 bases and J 3 bases, with 3 bases left between them. Germline-derived CDR1 and CDR2 are WNHNN and SYGVQD (reference sequence). CDR3 DNA sequence: TGCGCCAGCAGTGAGTCGTACAATCAGCCCCAGCATTTT. As protein: CASSESYNQPQHF.